This T cell receptor beta chain was identified during a study of T cells in Graves' hyperthyroidism and ophthalmopathy. CDR3 length: 14 amino acids. In germline, CDR1 is SGHRS, CDR2 YFSETQ. Losses at the gene ends were 5 bases for V and 1 base for J; bases not matched to a gene: 5. Amplification of TCR beta CDR3 regions used RNA as the template. HTBI primers were employed in a first-round RT-PCR of the TCR CDR3. TCRdb reanalysed the multiplex PCR reads using MiXCR and keeps one entry per CDR3 protein. Of about 480,000 distinct CDR3 sequences in the sample, around 14% were seen once. Specimen: blood. The chain carries TRBV5-1 and TRBJ2-7; TRBD2 aligns across 8 bases. This sequence originates from a woman under 30 with Graves' hyperthyroidism. The CDR3 loop is CASRTGLESYEQYF. CDR3 in DNA: TGCGCCAGCAGAACGGGACTAGAGTCCTACGAGCAGTACTTC.